One sample yielded the 30 T cell receptor beta chains listed below, sequenced in a study of blood T cell repertoires in COVID-19. Repertoires were generated with immunoSEQ multiplex PCR, while TCRdb's copy carries only in-frame clones and drops some. Among tens of thousands of clones listed, roughly 80% were seen once. Sequencing used PBMCs or T cells enriched from blood (not recorded which). The receptor source for this set is a woman aged 40 to 49 with acute COVID-19.

This clone came up once. The genes are TRBV3-1 (or the pseudogene TRBV3-2) and TRBJ2-1; maybe TRBD2 (6 bases). Between the trimmed V and J ends, which lost 4 bases and 9 bases, there was a span of 22 bases. The CDR3 extends over 16 amino acids. Germline V gene lookup returns CDR1 LGHDT and CDR2 YNNKEL (reference sequence). In nucleotides, the CDR3 is TGTGCCAGCAGCCTACCTCGTTTAGGGTGGGGAGGTGAGCAGTTCTTC. Translating gives CASSLPRLGWGGEQFF.

The chain recombines TRBV27 with TRBJ1-6, with 10 positions matching TRBD1. Per germline, CDR1 MNHEY and CDR2 SMNVEV (reference sequence). J lost 10 bases, V lost 9 bases, and 6 bases had no gene match. The CDR3 extends over 13 amino acids. CDR3 protein: CASAGTGDSPLHF. The CDR3 nucleotides read TGTGCCAGTGCCGGGACAGGGGACTCACCCCTCCACTTT.

This clone was recorded only once. This chain joins TRBV2 and TRBJ2-5; D perhaps matches TRBD1 (5 bases). In germline, CDR1 is SNHLY, CDR2 FYNNEI. The ends were cut back, 6 bases at V and 5 bases at J, with 10 bases in the middle. The CDR3 has 12 residues. The CDR3 protein is CASRAGRETQYF. Here the CDR3 DNA reads TGTGCCAGCAGAGCAGGGCGGGAGACCCAGTACTTC.

The chain links TRBV6-1 to TRBJ1-1, with no clear D. From germline, CDR1 is MNHNS and CDR2 SASEGT. CDR3 length equals 13 residues. Trimming left V 2 bases short and J 4 bases short, with 8 bases between. The CDR3 DNA reads TGTGCCAGCAGTGAATCGGTAACCACTGAAGCTTTCTTT. It codes for CASSESVTTEAFF.

As regards this clone: This CDR3 is also generated by other DNA sequences in the sample. The CDR3 loop is CASLGQNYGYTF. CDR3 nucleotides: TGTGCCAGCCTGGGACAAAACTATGGCTACACCTTC. This chain connects TRBV28 to TRBJ1-2, with D tentatively TRBD1 (6 bases). The CDR3 sequence is 12 residues long. Trimming took off 8 bases at V and 2 bases at J, with 9 bases between the two ends. CDR1 MDHEN and CDR2 SYDVKM come from the germline V gene.

This chain joins TRBV7-9 and TRBJ1-1, with a weak D call TRBD1 (6 bases). CDR1 is SEHNR, CDR2 FQNEAQ, per germline (reference sequence). The CDR3 covers 16 residues. V lost 3 bases, J lost 7 bases, and 21 bases lay in between. The CDR3 sequence: CASSFRNPDRPLEAFF. The CDR3, as DNA: TGTGCCAGCAGCTTCCGGAATCCTGACAGGCCCCTTGAAGCTTTCTTT.

CDR3 loop: CASSKPGQNTEAFF. CDR3 DNA: TGTGCCAGCAGCAAACCGGGACAGAACACTGAAGCTTTCTTT. The chain employs TRBV11-2 and TRBJ1-1; possibly TRBD1 for D (6 bases). The V and J ends lost 5 bases and 1 base respectively, with 11 bases between them. Germline CDR1 reads SGHAT; CDR2 reads FQNNGV. CDR3 length: 14 residues.

The V and J genes are TRBV15 and TRBJ2-7; the D is unclear. Trimming took 1 base from V and 3 from J, leaving 7 bases between them. This CDR3 region has 13 residues. Germline CDR1 and CDR2: LNHNV and YYDKDF (reference sequence). CDR3 DNA: TGTGCCACCAGCAGAGGGGCTGTCTACGAGCAGTACTTC. This codes for CATSRGAVYEQYF.

The V and J genes are TRBV6-1 and TRBJ1-2, with D tentatively TRBD1 (6 bases). This CDR3 is 16 amino acids long. V was pared by 2 bases and J by 6 bases, with 19 bases between. The germline V gene has CDR1 MNHNS and CDR2 SASEGT. In DNA form, the CDR3 reads TGTGCCAGCAGTGAAAATTGGGGCAGGGGAATTGATGGCTACACCTTC. Its translation is CASSENWGRGIDGYTF.

This chain links TRBV19 with TRBJ2-2, with TRBD1 matching 8 bases. Losses at the gene ends were 5 bases for V and 7 bases for J; bases not matched to a gene: 9. The CDR3 sequence is 15 residues long. The germline V gene has CDR1 LNHDA and CDR2 SQIVND (reference sequence). DNA of the CDR3: TGTGCCAGTAGTCCTCGGGACAGGTCTGACGGGGAGCTGTTTTTT. Residues: CASSPRDRSDGELFF.

The gene calls are TRBV27 and TRBJ2-1; possible D gene TRBD2, 5 bases. CDR1 and CDR2 (germline): MNHEY, SMNVEV (reference sequence). Trimming removed 5 bases from V and 6 bases from J, with 17 bases in between. CDR3 length equals 15 residues. The CDR3 region has the DNA TGTGCCAGCAGTCCCCGGACTCCTGGATCCAATGAGCAGTTCTTC. It is translated as CASSPRTPGSNEQFF.

This chain joins TRBV19 and TRBJ2-2; possibly TRBD2 for D (6 bases). The CDR3 spans 13 residues. Germline V lookup: CDR1 LNHDA, CDR2 SQIVND (reference sequence). The V and J ends lost 3 bases and 5 bases respectively, with 7 bases between them. The CDR3 DNA is TGTGCCAGTAGTATTGCGGGGACCGGGGAGCTGTTTTTT. It is translated as CASSIAGTGELFF.

This sequence joins TRBV6-1 and TRBJ2-7, with D unclear. The CDR3 loop spans 12 amino acids. Germline values: CDR1 MNHNS, CDR2 SASEGT. Trimming removed 1 base at V and 10 bases at J, with 11 bases between. The CDR3 sequence: CASSEGTRPQYV. The CDR3 DNA reads TGTGCCAGCAGTGAAGGAACCAGGCCACAGTACGTC.

The chain recombines TRBV7-9 with TRBJ2-3; unclear D gene. The V end lost 6 bases, the J end lost 4 bases, and 11 bases lay between the germline ends. This CDR3 is built from 13 residues. Looked up from germline, CDR1 is SEHNR and CDR2 is FQNEAQ (reference sequence). CDR3 nucleotides: TGTGCCAGCAGTCGCCAGAACGCAGATACGCAGTATTTT. Translated, it gives CASSRQNADTQYF.

This chain uses TRBV13 with TRBJ2-3; 12 bases are a match to TRBD2. Germline V lookup: CDR1 PRHDT, CDR2 FYEKMQ (reference sequence). The length of the CDR3 is 17 residues. The V gene end was trimmed by 3 bases and the J gene end by 4 bases; junction bases not matched to a gene: 8. CDR3 in DNA: TGTGCCAGCAGCTTCGATCTAGCGGGAGGGCCCTCAGATACGCAGTATTTT. Translation: CASSFDLAGGPSDTQYF.

This clone counts as medium-sized (0.01 to 0.1%). The V call is TRBV7-6, the J call TRBJ2-1, with D possibly matching TRBD2 (5 bases). V was cut by 3 bases and J by 5 bases, with 8 bases left in between. Germline V lookup: CDR1 SGHVS, CDR2 FNYEAQ. The CDR3 length is 13 residues. The DNA for the CDR3 is TGTGCCAGCAGCTTCGGGGTCAACAATGAGCAGTTCTTC. This encodes CASSFGVNNEQFF.

The gene calls are TRBV23-1 and TRBJ2-6; D gene unclear. TRBV23-1 is identified as an open reading frame with a role that is uncertain. Trimming removed 6 bases at V and 0 bases at J, with 12 bases between. The CDR3 extends over 16 amino acids. The CDR3 sequence is CASSQAKSSGANVLTF. CDR3 nucleotides: TGCGCCAGCAGCCAAGCTAAAAGCTCTGGGGCCAACGTCCTGACTTTC.

This rearrangement joins TRBV28 to TRBJ2-1; tentatively, D is TRBD2 (5 bases). In germline, CDR1 is MDHEN, CDR2 SYDVKM. V shed 5 bases and J shed 10 bases, with 9 bases lying between them. This CDR3 region has 11 residues. CDR3 in amino acids: CASSASGEQFF. The DNA of the CDR3 is TGTGCCAGCAGTGCCTCGGGGGAGCAGTTCTTC.

The chain links TRBV10-1 to TRBJ2-7; D gene ambiguous. V was shortened by 9 bases and J by 0 bases, with 12 bases between the two germline ends. CDR1 is WNHNN and CDR2 is SYGVQD in the germline V gene (reference sequence). The CDR3 spans 13 residues. CDR3 sequence reads: CARESGRSYEQYV. Written as DNA, the CDR3 is TGCGCCAGGGAGAGTGGTCGCTCCTACGAGCAGTACGTC.

J is TRBJ2-7 and V is TRBV27; D unresolved. V was trimmed by 4 bases and J by 2 bases, leaving 9 bases between them. Germline values: CDR1 MNHEY, CDR2 SMNVEV (reference sequence). CDR3 length equals 13 residues. This CDR3 reads CASSWAVTYEQYF. DNA of the CDR3: TGTGCCAGCAGTTGGGCAGTTACCTACGAGCAGTACTTC.

This chain joins TRBV3-1 (or the pseudogene TRBV3-2) and TRBJ1-2; a weak D match, TRBD1 (6 bases). The CDR3 runs to 15 residues. The ends were cut back, 4 bases at V and 7 bases at J, with 19 bases in the middle. CDR1 and CDR2 from the germline V gene are LGHDT and YNNKEL (reference sequence). CDR3 sequence (DNA): TGTGCCAGCAGCCTGACGGGGGGCCGAGGGGGTGGCTACACCTTC. It translates to CASSLTGGRGGGYTF.

This chain connects TRBV5-1 to TRBJ2-3; maybe TRBD1 (7 bases). CDR1 and CDR2 (germline): SGHRS, YFSETQ. V shed 0 bases and J shed 5 bases, with 16 bases lying between them. The CDR3 is 16 amino acids. The CDR3 DNA reads TGCGCCAGCAGCTTGGTAACAGGGGTCGGGGGAGATACGCAGTATTTT. Encoded protein: CASSLVTGVGGDTQYF.

The chain combines TRBV6-5 with TRBJ1-2; maybe TRBD1 (6 bases). V was cut by 6 bases and J by 6 bases, with 14 bases left in between. This CDR3 is built from 13 residues. The germline V gene encodes CDR1 MNHEY and CDR2 SVGAGI. CDR3 DNA sequence: TGTGCCAGCAGGGCCGGACAGTCCCATGGCTACACCTTC. It translates to CASRAGQSHGYTF.

The chain employs TRBV19 and TRBJ2-5, with D perhaps TRBD1 (5 bases). Trimming cost V 4 bases and J 4 bases, with 16 bases left between them. The germline CDR1 and CDR2 sequences are LNHDA and SQIVND (reference sequence). This CDR3 spans 15 amino acids. The CDR3 DNA follows: TGTGCCAGTAGTAGTATACAGGAGTTAGGAGAGACCCAGTACTTC. Its translation: CASSSIQELGETQYF.

The chain uses TRBV7-9 and TRBJ2-5; weak D call: TRBD1 (6 bases). The V end was cut by 5 bases, the J end by 5 bases, with 21 bases between. This CDR3 spans 16 amino acids. Germline CDR1 and CDR2: SEHNR and FQNEAQ (reference sequence). The CDR3: CASSHARDMMGETQYF. CDR3 bases: TGTGCCAGCAGCCACGCCCGGGACATGATGGGCGAGACCCAGTACTTC.

This clone was detected only a few times. The chain is built from TRBV19 and TRBJ1-3; D unresolved. V was clipped by 7 bases and J by 3 bases, with 10 bases between them. The CDR3 sequence is 13 residues long. The germline V gene has CDR1 LNHDA and CDR2 SQIVND (reference sequence). This chain's CDR3 is CASKKVSGNTIYF. The CDR3 coding sequence is TGTGCCAGTAAGAAAGTGAGTGGAAACACCATATATTTT. Full variable domain (outside the CDR3, taken from reference TRBV19 and TRBJ1-3): DGGITQSPKYLFRKEGQNVTLSCEQNLNHDAMYWYRQDPGQGLRLIYYSQIVNDFQKGDIAEGYSVSREKKESFPLTVTSAQKNPTAFYLCASKKVSGNTIYFGEGSWLTVV.

This clone was found once. This sequence joins TRBV6-6 and TRBJ2-5; 8 bases align to TRBD2. Germline CDR1 is MNHNY and CDR2 is SVGAGI (reference sequence). With V trimmed by 6 bases and J by 5 bases, 8 bases remained unmatched. This CDR3 contains 14 residues. CDR3 sequence reads: CASSSRGGSETQYF. In DNA form, the CDR3 reads TGTGCCAGCAGCTCCCGGGGGGGGTCGGAGACCCAGTACTTC.

The V gene is TRBV2, the J gene TRBJ2-7; perhaps TRBD2 as D (6 bases). This CDR3 is 13 amino acids long. Trimming cost V 6 bases and J 6 bases, with 15 bases left between them. CDR1 is SNHLY and CDR2 is FYNNEI in the germline V gene. The CDR3 protein is CASRLAVPLEQYF. CDR3 DNA sequence: TGTGCCAGCAGATTAGCGGTGCCACTCGAGCAGTACTTC.

The rearrangement uses TRBV13 and TRBJ2-1; 7 bases are a match to TRBD1. Germline assignment: CDR1 PRHDT and CDR2 FYEKMQ (reference sequence). The CDR3 loop spans 14 amino acids. Trimming at V came to 5 bases and at J to 4 bases, leaving 5 bases not matched to a gene. CDR3 region: CASSPGTEYNEQFF. CDR3 DNA sequence: TGTGCCAGCAGCCCCGGGACAGAGTACAATGAGCAGTTCTTC.

The chain uses TRBV7-9 and TRBJ1-1, with D possibly TRBD1 on 5 matching bases. With 1 base removed from V and 2 bases from J, the gap between germline ends came to 11 bases. CDR1 and CDR2 (germline): SEHNR, FQNEAQ (reference sequence). The CDR3 length is 15 residues. The CDR3 protein is CASSLEAGGNTEAFF. The CDR3 DNA sequence: TGTGCCAGCAGCTTAGAGGCGGGGGGAAACACTGAAGCTTTCTTT.